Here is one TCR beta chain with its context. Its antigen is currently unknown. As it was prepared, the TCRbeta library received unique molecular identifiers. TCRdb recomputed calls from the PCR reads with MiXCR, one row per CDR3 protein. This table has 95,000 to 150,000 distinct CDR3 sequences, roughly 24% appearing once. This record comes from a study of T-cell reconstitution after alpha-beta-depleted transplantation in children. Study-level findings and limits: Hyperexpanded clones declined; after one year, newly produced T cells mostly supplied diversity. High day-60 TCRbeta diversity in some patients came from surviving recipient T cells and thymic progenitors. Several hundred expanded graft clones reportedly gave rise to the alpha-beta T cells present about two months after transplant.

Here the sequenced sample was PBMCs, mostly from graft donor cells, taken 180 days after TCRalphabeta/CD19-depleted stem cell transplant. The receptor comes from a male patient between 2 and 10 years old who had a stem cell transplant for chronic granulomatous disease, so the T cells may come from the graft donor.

CDR3 DNA sequence: TGTGCCAGCAGCTTAGAGCCAGCGACTGAAGCTTTCTTT. This translates into CASSLEPATEAFF. The chain recombines TRBV11-3 with TRBJ1-1; D unresolved. V lost 0 bases to trimming and J lost 5 bases, with 7 bases between them. Germline V gene sequence: CDR1 SGHNT, CDR2 YENEEA. This CDR3 is built from 13 residues. Filled out from reference TRBV11-3 and TRBJ1-1, the complete variable domain reads EAGVVQSPRYKIIEKKQPVAFWCNPISGHNTLYWYLQNLGQGPELLIRYENEEAVDDSQLPKDRFSAERLKGVDSTLKIQPAELGDSAVYLCASSLEPATEAFFGQGTRLTVV.